The 29 T cell receptor beta chains presented below share a single source sample, sequenced in a study of OX40 agonist ivuxolimab in advanced cancers. Generated by immunoSEQ multiplex PCR, the TCRdb table keeps only in-frame clones and is missing some. Of over 85,000 clones in the sample, 85% to 95% were seen once. The source material was CD4+ or CD8+ T cells sorted from blood, sampled in a trial of the OX40 agonist ivuxolimab. The receptors derive from an adult with an advanced solid tumor such as melanoma, head and neck, liver or kidney cancer.

The chain combines TRBV4-1 with TRBJ2-2; D call uncertain. CDR1 is MGHRA and CDR2 is YSYEKL in the germline V gene. This CDR3 is 16 amino acids long. Trimming removed 1 base from V and 6 bases from J, with 15 bases in between. This chain's CDR3 is CASSQGYSRLAGELFF. DNA for the CDR3: TGCGCCAGCAGCCAAGGTTACAGTCGACTCGCCGGGGAGCTGTTTTTT.

The J gene is TRBJ1-3, the V gene TRBV30, with a tentative D call TRBD1 (5 bases). In germline, CDR1 is GTSNPN, CDR2 SVGIG (reference sequence). This CDR3 has 15 amino acids. Trimming removed 0 bases at V and 11 bases at J, with 20 bases between. CDR3 amino acids: CAWSVRGRKGPAIYF. The CDR3 region has the DNA TGTGCCTGGAGTGTACGGGGCAGGAAGGGTCCGGCCATATATTTT.

This rearrangement joins TRBV12-5 to TRBJ2-1, with 7 bases that match TRBD2. J gave up 8 bases and V 2 bases, and 6 bases lay outside the gene matches. CDR1 LGHNT and CDR2 FRNRAP come from the germline V gene. The CDR3 consists of 14 residues. The CDR3 sequence is CASGLMSAGDEQFF. The CDR3 DNA reads TGTGCTAGTGGTTTGATGTCGGCGGGGGATGAGCAGTTCTTC.

This clone was seen once. The rearrangement uses TRBV10-3 and TRBJ2-3; 10 positions match TRBD2. Germline V gene data show CDR1 as ENHRY and CDR2 as SYGVKD. V dropped 3 bases and J dropped 6; count of bases not matched to a gene: 6. This CDR3 contains 15 residues. CDR3 in DNA: TGTGCCATCAGTGACTCTAGCGGGAGTTCTGATACGCAGTATTTT. This translates into CAISDSSGSSDTQYF.

The gene calls are TRBV20-1 and TRBJ1-1; D gene uncertain. Looked up from germline, CDR1 is DFQATT and CDR2 is SNEGSKA (reference sequence). The V and J ends lost 5 bases and 2 bases respectively, with 6 bases between them. The CDR3 extends over 11 amino acids. CDR3 DNA sequence: TGCAGTGCTCCAGGCAACACTGAAGCTTTCTTT. Translating gives CSAPGNTEAFF.

Only a few counts were recorded for this clone. V and J are TRBV4-2 and TRBJ1-2; D unresolved. Trimming cost V 0 bases and J 6 bases, with 5 bases left between them. CDR1 and CDR2 from the germline V gene are LGHNA and YNFKEQ. The CDR3 contains 12 residues. This CDR3 is CASSQEFNGYTF. DNA for the CDR3: TGTGCCAGCAGCCAAGAGTTCAATGGCTACACCTTC.

In its sample, this clone was seen once. The chain employs TRBV6-5 and TRBJ1-3; possible D gene TRBD1, 5 bases. V lost 5 bases and J lost 5, with 16 bases in between. The CDR3 spans 15 residues. Germline V gene lookup returns CDR1 MNHEY and CDR2 SVGAGI. The CDR3 region has the DNA TGTGCCAGCAGTGCCATTTGGACACAGAGAAACACCATATATTTT. It translates to CASSAIWTQRNTIYF.

The J gene is TRBJ2-3, the V gene TRBV7-8; 12 positions match TRBD2. The CDR3 loop spans 15 amino acids. The germline V gene encodes CDR1 SGHVS and CDR2 FQNEAQ. Trimming removed 11 bases from V and 3 bases from J; junction bases left unmatched: 9. As DNA, the CDR3 is TGTGCCCTAGCCAGACTAGCGGGAGTGACAGATACGCAGTATTTT. It specifies CALARLAGVTDTQYF.

The chain joins TRBV9 to TRBJ2-1; a weak D match, TRBD2 (6 bases). The CDR3 is 14 residues long. CDR1 is SGDLS and CDR2 is YYNGEE in the germline V gene. Trimming took 0 bases from V and 9 from J, leaving 13 bases between them. The CDR3 coding sequence is TGTGCCAGCAGCGTAGAAATGGGGGAGGCTGAGCAGTTCTTC. It translates to CASSVEMGEAEQFF.

The chain uses TRBV6-1 and TRBJ1-5; D is undetermined. V was pared by 5 bases and J by 9 bases, with 8 bases between. The germline gives CDR1 MNHNS, CDR2 SASEGT. CDR3 length: 11 amino acids. The CDR3 reads CASSLRWPQHF. In nucleotides, the CDR3 is TGTGCCAGCAGTCTTCGTTGGCCCCAGCATTTT.

The chain links TRBV5-1 to TRBJ1-4; a weak D match, TRBD1 (5 bases). The ends were cut back, 4 bases at V and 13 bases at J, with 17 bases in the middle. CDR1 SGHRS and CDR2 YFSETQ come from the germline V gene. CDR3 size: 13 residues. This chain's CDR3 is CASSDSRAGRLFF. The CDR3 DNA sequence: TGCGCCAGCAGCGACTCCAGGGCAGGAAGACTGTTTTTT.

The chain joins TRBV6-5 to TRBJ1-2; 10 nucleotides align to TRBD1. The J segment lost 7 bases and the V segment lost 6 bases, leaving 5 bases of the junction unmatched. This CDR3 region has 13 residues. Per germline, CDR1 MNHEY and CDR2 SVGAGI. In DNA, the CDR3 is TGTGCCAGCAGAAGACAGGGGGCGACTGGCTACACCTTC. This encodes CASRRQGATGYTF.

The chain links TRBV19 to TRBJ2-4; 8 positions agree with TRBD1. After removal of 7 bases from V and 2 bases from J, the junction contained 7 bases not matched to a gene. The CDR3 has 15 residues. Germline V gene sequence: CDR1 LNHDA, CDR2 SQIVND (reference sequence). This CDR3 is CASIPDRDSKNIQYF. The CDR3 DNA reads as TGTGCCAGTATCCCGGACAGGGATTCCAAAAACATTCAGTACTTC.

This rearrangement joins TRBV28 to TRBJ1-1, with a weak D call TRBD1 (5 bases). The V gene's germline CDR1 is MDHEN and CDR2 SYDVKM. The CDR3 sequence is 15 residues long. The V gene lost 5 bases and the J gene lost 5 bases, with 18 bases spanning the gap. CDR3 in DNA: TGTGCCAGCAGTCCCCATGTATTGGGGGGGACTGAAGCTTTCTTT. Translated: CASSPHVLGGTEAFF.

This chain connects TRBV5-1 to TRBJ1-3; no definite D call. V lost 0 bases and J lost 0, with 7 bases in between. CDR1 is SGHRS, CDR2 YFSETQ, per germline. The CDR3 loop spans 15 amino acids. The CDR3 region has the DNA TGCGCCAGCAGCTTGGCTCCTAGCTCTGGAAACACCATATATTTT. It translates to CASSLAPSSGNTIYF.

V and J are TRBV25-1 and TRBJ2-4; D ambiguous. Germline-derived CDR1 and CDR2 are MGHDK and SYGVNS. V lost 0 bases, J lost 1 base, and 4 bases lay in between. CDR3 length equals 14 residues. CDR3 loop: CASSEYTAKNIQYF. CDR3 DNA sequence: TGTGCCAGCAGTGAATACACGGCCAAAAACATTCAGTACTTC.

This chain joins TRBV7-9 and TRBJ2-1, with D perhaps assigned TRBD1 or TRBD2 (6 bases each). The CDR3 spans 16 residues. V was trimmed by 4 bases and J by 5 bases, leaving 18 bases between them. Germline V gives CDR1 SEHNR, CDR2 FQNEAQ (reference sequence). CDR3 region: CASSSLKGGVHNEQFF. The CDR3 DNA is TGTGCCAGCAGCTCCTTGAAGGGGGGAGTGCACAATGAGCAGTTCTTC.

The gene calls are TRBV6-1 and TRBJ2-3, with D unresolved. The V gene lost 3 bases and the J gene lost 2 bases, with 12 bases spanning the gap. CDR3 length: 15 residues. The germline V gene has CDR1 MNHNS and CDR2 SASEGT. The CDR3 spells CASSDVGSTTDTQYF. In nucleotides, the CDR3 is TGTGCCAGCAGTGACGTGGGCAGCACCACAGATACGCAGTATTTT.

This rearrangement joins TRBV19 to TRBJ1-2; D gene ambiguous. CDR3 size: 15 residues. Trimming removed 8 bases from V and 1 base from J, with 17 bases in between. Germline CDR1 is LNHDA and CDR2 is SQIVND (reference sequence). The CDR3 loop is CASAVTWELNYGYTF. The CDR3 DNA follows: TGTGCCAGTGCCGTAACCTGGGAGCTTAACTATGGCTACACCTTC.

V usage is TRBV28 and J usage is TRBJ2-7, with 7 bases identical to TRBD1. The junction had 17 bases not matched to a gene; V was cut back by 7 bases and J by 5 bases. The CDR3 consists of 16 residues. Germline V gene sequence: CDR1 MDHEN, CDR2 SYDVKM. For the CDR3, the DNA is TGTGCCAGCACCCCTTCTCCGGGACAGAATCGCGACGAGCAGTACGTC. It is translated as CASTPSPGQNRDEQYV.

This chain joins TRBV6-5 and TRBJ2-1; a possible D gene is TRBD2 (5 bases). The CDR3 has 14 amino acids. Germline CDR1 reads MNHEY; CDR2 reads SVGAGI. Trimming removed 0 bases at V and 2 bases at J, with 5 bases between. The CDR3 sequence is CASSYSRAYNEQFF. The CDR3 bases are TGTGCCAGCAGTTACTCGCGGGCCTACAATGAGCAGTTCTTC.

A remark on this clone: One end of the junction is discordant with germline, which a read error may explain. The sample contains more than one DNA sequence encoding this CDR3. The chain links TRBV30 to TRBJ1-2; tentative D call: TRBD1 (5 bases). This CDR3 has 14 residues. Germline CDR1 reads GTSNPN; CDR2 reads SVGIG (reference sequence). As DNA, the CDR3 is TGTGCCTGGAGTGAGCCGGGACCTAACTATGGCTACACTTTC. Translation gives CAWSEPGPNYGYTF.

The rearrangement joins TRBV2 to TRBJ2-7; possibly TRBD1 for D (6 bases). The CDR3 consists of 13 residues. Trimming cost V 5 bases and J 4 bases, with 12 bases left between them. Germline CDR1 and CDR2: SNHLY and FYNNEI. DNA of the CDR3: TGTGCCAGCAGTCCAGGGGAACTGTACGAGCAGTACTTC. This translates into CASSPGELYEQYF.

V and J are TRBV30 and TRBJ1-5; TRBD1 aligns across 8 bases. Germline assignment: CDR1 GTSNPN and CDR2 SVGIG (reference sequence). The CDR3 is made up of 16 amino acids. The V segment lost 6 bases and the J segment 1 base; nucleotides outside the gene matches: 11. Here the CDR3 DNA reads TGTGCCTGTCCCGGGACAGGAAGCTTCAGCAATCAGCCCCAGCATTTT. It codes for CACPGTGSFSNQPQHF.

The rearrangement uses TRBV6-5 and TRBJ1-1, with 7 nucleotides matching TRBD1. V gave up 5 bases and J gave up 7 bases; unmatched junction bases: 7. Germline CDR1 MNHEY, CDR2 SVGAGI. The CDR3 runs to 13 residues. The CDR3 sequence: CASSRGQIGEAFF. The CDR3 DNA follows: TGTGCCAGCAGTAGGGGGCAAATCGGTGAAGCTTTCTTT.

This chain connects TRBV28 to TRBJ2-1; 12 positions match TRBD2. CDR1 MDHEN and CDR2 SYDVKM come from the germline V gene. The V gene end was trimmed by 8 bases and the J gene end by 4 bases; junction bases not matched to a gene: 9. The length of the CDR3 is 16 residues. In DNA, the CDR3 is TGTGCCAGCTATGACCTAGCGGGGGGGTCGTACAATGAGCAGTTCTTC. This sequence encodes CASYDLAGGSYNEQFF.

DNA of the CDR3: TGTGCCAGCCTCACCCGCACAGATACGCAGTATTTT. Amino acid sequence: CASLTRTDTQYF. The chain links TRBV27 to TRBJ2-3, with D uncertain. This CDR3 region has 12 residues. Germline values: CDR1 MNHEY, CDR2 SMNVEV (reference sequence). V dropped 8 bases and J dropped 1 base, with 7 bases sitting between them.

This sequence joins TRBV18 and TRBJ1-1; weak D call: TRBD1 (5 bases). This CDR3 region has 16 residues. Deletions cut 3 bases from V and 5 bases from J, with 19 bases between. Germline assignment: CDR1 KGHSH and CDR2 LQKENI. Here the CDR3 DNA reads TGTGCCAGCTCACCGTCCGGGGGACGGGGTGGGACTGAAGCTTTCTTT. As protein: CASSPSGGRGGTEAFF. Together with reference TRBV18 and TRBJ1-1, the CDR3 gives the full variable domain: NAGVMQNPRHLVRRRGQEARLRCSPMKGHSHVYWYRQLPEEGLKFMVYLQKENIIDESGMPKERFSAEFPKEGPSILRIQQVVRGDSAAYFCASSPSGGRGGTEAFFGQGTRLTVV.

This chain links TRBV6-5 with TRBJ1-2; maybe TRBD1 (5 bases). The length of the CDR3 is 15 residues. Trimming took 0 bases from V and 4 from J, leaving 12 bases between them. The germline V gene has CDR1 MNHEY and CDR2 SVGAGI. The CDR3 nucleotides read TGTGCCAGCAGTTACTCGCTGGGGGATAGCTATGGCTACACCTTC. This codes for CASSYSLGDSYGYTF.